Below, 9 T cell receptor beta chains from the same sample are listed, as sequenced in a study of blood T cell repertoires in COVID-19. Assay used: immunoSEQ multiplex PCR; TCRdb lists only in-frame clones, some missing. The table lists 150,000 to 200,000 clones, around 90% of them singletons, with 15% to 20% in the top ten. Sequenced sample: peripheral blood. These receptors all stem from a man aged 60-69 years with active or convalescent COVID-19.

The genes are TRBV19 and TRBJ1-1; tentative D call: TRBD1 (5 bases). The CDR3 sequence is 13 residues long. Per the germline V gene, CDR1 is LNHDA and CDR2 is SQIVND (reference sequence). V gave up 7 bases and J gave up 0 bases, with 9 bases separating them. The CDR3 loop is CASTAGVNTEAFF. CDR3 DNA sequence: TGTGCCAGTACAGCGGGGGTGAACACTGAAGCTTTCTTT.

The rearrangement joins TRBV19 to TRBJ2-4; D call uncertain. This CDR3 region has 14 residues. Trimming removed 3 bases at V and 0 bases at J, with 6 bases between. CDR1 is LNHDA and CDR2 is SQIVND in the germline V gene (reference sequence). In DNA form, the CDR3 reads TGTGCCAGTAGTATCGGTGCAGCCAAAAACATTCAGTACTTC. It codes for CASSIGAAKNIQYF.

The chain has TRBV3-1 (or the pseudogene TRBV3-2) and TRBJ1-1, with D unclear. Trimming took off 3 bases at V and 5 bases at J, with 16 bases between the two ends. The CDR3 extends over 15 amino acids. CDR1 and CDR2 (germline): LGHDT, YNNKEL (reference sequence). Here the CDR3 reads CASSHDLSRVTEAFF. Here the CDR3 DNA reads TGTGCCAGCAGCCACGACTTGAGCCGAGTTACTGAAGCTTTCTTT.

The CDR3 DNA reads TGTGCCAGCAGTTTCATCACACCGGGACTAGCGGGGGGGCATAACATTCAGTACTTC. This translates into CASSFITPGLAGGHNIQYF. V gene TRBV7-8 combines with J gene TRBJ2-4, with TRBD2 identical over 16 bases. From germline, CDR1 is SGHVS and CDR2 FQNEAQ. The trim removed 6 bases at V and 7 bases at J, leaving 15 bases unmatched. CDR3 length: 19 residues.

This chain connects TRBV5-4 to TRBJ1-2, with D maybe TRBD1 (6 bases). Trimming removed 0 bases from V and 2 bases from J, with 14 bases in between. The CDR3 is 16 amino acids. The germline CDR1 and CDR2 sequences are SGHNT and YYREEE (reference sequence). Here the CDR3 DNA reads TGTGCCAGCAGCTTGGGGGAAACAGGGCTCAACTATGGCTACACCTTC. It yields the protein CASSLGETGLNYGYTF. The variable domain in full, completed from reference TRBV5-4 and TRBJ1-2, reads ETGVTQSPTHLIKTRGQQVTLRCSSQSGHNTVSWYQQALGQGPQFIFQYYREEENGRGNFPPRFSGLQFPNYSSELNVNALELDDSALYLCASSLGETGLNYGYTFGSGTRLTVV.

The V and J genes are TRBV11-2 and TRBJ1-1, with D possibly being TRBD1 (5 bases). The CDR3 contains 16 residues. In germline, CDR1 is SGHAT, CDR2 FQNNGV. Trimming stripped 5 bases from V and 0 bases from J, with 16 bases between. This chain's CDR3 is CASSLGDEGLNTEAFF. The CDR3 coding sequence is TGTGCCAGCAGCCTAGGGGATGAGGGCTTGAACACTGAAGCTTTCTTT.

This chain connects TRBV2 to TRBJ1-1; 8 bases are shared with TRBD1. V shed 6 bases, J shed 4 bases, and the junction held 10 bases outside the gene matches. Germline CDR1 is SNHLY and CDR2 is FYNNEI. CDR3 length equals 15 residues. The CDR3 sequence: CASSNVGQAATEAFF. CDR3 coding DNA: TGTGCCAGCAGCAACGTGGGACAGGCTGCCACTGAAGCTTTCTTT. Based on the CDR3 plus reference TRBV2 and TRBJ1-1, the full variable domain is EPEVTQTPSHQVTQMGQEVILRCVPISNHLYFYWYRQILGQKVEFLVSFYNNEISEKSEIFDDQFSVERPDGSNFTLKIRSTKLEDSAMYFCASSNVGQAATEAFFGQGTRLTVV.

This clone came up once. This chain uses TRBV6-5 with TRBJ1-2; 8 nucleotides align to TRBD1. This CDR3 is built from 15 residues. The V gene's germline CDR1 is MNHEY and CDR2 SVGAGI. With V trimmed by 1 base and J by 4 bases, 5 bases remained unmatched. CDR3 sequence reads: CASSYFDRGSYGYTF. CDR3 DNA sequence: TGTGCCAGCAGTTACTTTGACAGGGGAAGCTATGGCTACACCTTC.

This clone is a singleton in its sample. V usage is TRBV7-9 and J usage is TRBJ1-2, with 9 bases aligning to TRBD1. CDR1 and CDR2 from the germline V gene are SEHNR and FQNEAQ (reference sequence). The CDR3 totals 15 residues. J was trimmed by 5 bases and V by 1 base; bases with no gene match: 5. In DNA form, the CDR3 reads TGTGCCAGCAGCTTAGGAACAGGGGGCAGGTATGGCTACACCTTC. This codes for CASSLGTGGRYGYTF.